This T cell receptor beta chain was sequenced during a study of cytomegalovirus exposure and HLA in healthy donors. Sequenced by immunoSEQ multiplex PCR; TCRdb stores in-frame clones only, minus some. Altogether about 140,000 clones are present, 84% being singletons, with the ten largest covering roughly 1.4%. Study conclusions and caveats: It was about 150 TCR beta chains that were listed as cytomegalovirus-associated. Published work reported that the classifier diagnosed cytomegalovirus status with high specificity and sensitivity.

Regarding this clone: The target antigen is unknown.

This CDR3 is built from 15 residues. V lost 1 base and J lost 0, with 10 bases in between. Germline assignment: CDR1 LNHDA and CDR2 SQIVND (reference sequence). Material for sequencing was PBMCs. The chain is built from TRBV19 and TRBJ2-7, with D possibly being TRBD2 (6 bases). The sequence came from a woman in her twenties or thirties in good health and CMV-seronegative. CDR3 protein: CASSIAQGLSYEQYF. The DNA of the CDR3 is TGTGCCAGTAGTATAGCGCAGGGACTCTCCTACGAGCAGTACTTC.